This T cell receptor (beta chain) was sequenced during a study of T cell repertoires in ileal Crohn's disease. Trimming took 1 base from V and 6 from J, leaving 16 bases between them. Germline V gene data show CDR1 as LNHDA and CDR2 as SQIVND (reference sequence). The CDR3 consists of 15 residues. TCRdb keeps only in-frame clones here, not all; method: immunoSEQ multiplex PCR. The data hold about 14,000 clones, with about 71% observed a single time. The specimen was ileal tissue. This clonotype originated in an adult with Crohn's disease. The gene calls are TRBV19 and TRBJ2-7; D may be TRBD1 (5 bases). Here the CDR3 reads CASSIASNYRFEQYF. CDR3 DNA sequence: TGTGCCAGTAGTATAGCCTCTAATTACAGGTTCGAGCAGTACTTC. Drawing the rest from reference TRBV19 and TRBJ2-7, the complete variable domain is DGGITQSPKYLFRKEGQNVTLSCEQNLNHDAMYWYRQDPGQGLRLIYYSQIVNDFQKGDIAEGYSVSREKKESFPLTVTSAQKNPTAFYLCASSIASNYRFEQYFGPGTRLTVT.